This TCR beta chain came from a study of tumor-infiltrating lymphocytes in primary liver carcinoma. Study-level information: Surgeons resected the patients' primary liver carcinomas. Tissue type made little difference to sample yields of roughly 3.5 to 7.5 million productive TCRbeta reads. Study conclusions and caveats: Significantly greater top-250-clone fractions characterized tumors relative to blood (p = 0.039).

Only a few counts were recorded for this clonotype. Its antigen is unidentified. Germline DNA was also extracted, and blood RNA derived from unsorted whole blood. This CDR3 contains 15 residues. V was trimmed by 0 bases and J by 8 bases, leaving 13 bases between them. Germline CDR1 reads LGHNA; CDR2 reads YNFKEQ. Production of TCR beta cDNA used approximately 0.55 ug total RNA together with a constant-region primer. ARM-PCR was slightly modified, and three nested multiplex PCR rounds with it gave rise to the TCR beta libraries. Amplification in the first two PCR rounds was performed using TRBV1-TRBV30 forward primers and a C-beta reverse primer for approximately 10 cycles each. TCRdb reprocessed the multiplex PCR reads via MiXCR and lists one record per CDR3 protein. The table has 180,000 or so distinct CDR3 sequences, 60% seen once.

This chain links TRBV4-2 with TRBJ1-4; D is perhaps TRBD1 (5 bases). The specimen was peripheral blood. The clonotype comes from a man aged 40-49 years with primary liver carcinoma and hepatitis B virus infection. CDR3 sequence (DNA): TGTGCCAGCAGCCAAGATCAGACGGGGGGGGAAAAACTGTTTTTT. Its protein product is CASSQDQTGGEKLFF.